The clone carrying this T cell receptor (beta chain) came up many times. What it binds is unknown. Constant-region reverse primers amplified full-length variable regions, followed by semi-nested Nested Universal Primer A PCR. In TCRdb, the 5' RACE reads were re-called with MiXCR into one record per CDR3 protein. Of 25,000 to 40,000 distinct CDR3 sequences in the sample, around 22% were seen once. Study results and limitations: Larger-cohort validation covered only one TCR beta V-J rearrangement. The TCR gene usage of tumor memory CD4+ T cells clustered together with blood and lymph node memory CD4+ cells and with lymph node naive CD4+ cells.

The memory fraction was CD4+CD45RO+CD25- cells. Deletions cut 2 bases from V and 5 bases from J, with 16 bases between. Germline V gives CDR1 KGHDR, CDR2 SFDVKD. The CDR3 spans 16 residues. The clonotype comes from a female donor with breast cancer. The chain has TRBV24-1 and TRBJ2-3, with D perhaps being TRBD1 or TRBD2 (5 bases each). The material sequenced was memory CD4+ T cells sorted from blood. Subset meaning: memory CD4+ T cells, CD4+CD45RO+CD25-. The CDR3 sequence is CATSDWSRGDLDTQYF. CDR3 sequence (DNA): TGTGCCACCAGTGATTGGTCGAGGGGCGATTTAGATACGCAGTATTTT.